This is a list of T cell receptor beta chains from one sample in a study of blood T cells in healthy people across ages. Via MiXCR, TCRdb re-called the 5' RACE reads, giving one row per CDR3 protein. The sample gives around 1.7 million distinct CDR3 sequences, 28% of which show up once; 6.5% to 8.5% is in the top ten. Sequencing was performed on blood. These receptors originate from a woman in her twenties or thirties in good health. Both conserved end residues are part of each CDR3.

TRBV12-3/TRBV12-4 CASSYGQFAAEAFF
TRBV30 CAIEQTGIGELFF
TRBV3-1 CASSQGFAGGPSYYEQYF
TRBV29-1 CSAQSAGLAELEQFF
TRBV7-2 CASSRRLAWQLTGELFF
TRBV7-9 CASSFRLAENIQYF
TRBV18 CASSPAAYEQYF
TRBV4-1 CASSQGGLHGFGELFF
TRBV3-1 CASSNRGSTEAFF
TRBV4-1 CASSQVVKNIGEIYGYTF
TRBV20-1 CSARGPGLAGGISSYNEQFF
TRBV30 CAWSVQGPWYEQYF
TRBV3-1 CASSPRPGLAGDTDTQYF
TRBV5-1 CASSLGTTPYNEQYF
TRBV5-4 CACSSQTGLKRAYEQYF
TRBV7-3 CASSPSDSSYEQYF
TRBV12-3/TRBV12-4 CANTRQGDDYGYTF
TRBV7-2 CASSFLGDRYSYEQYF
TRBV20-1 CSAPGPQPGRAEAFF
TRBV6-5 CASSHIDRTQYF
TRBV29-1 CSVGFGTGEQYF
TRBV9 CASSFGTSGHGAETQYF
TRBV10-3 CAIRDTGYSYEQYF
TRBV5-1 CASSTREWGYEQYF
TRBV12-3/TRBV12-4 CASSFPEASGNIQYF
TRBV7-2 CASSIGGGISYEQYF
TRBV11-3 CASSLQGPPGGPTSMDTQYF